This is a list of T cell receptor beta chains from one sample in a study of cytomegalovirus exposure and HLA in healthy donors. Sequencing used immunoSEQ multiplex PCR; TCRdb keeps in-frame clones, though not all of them. Of nearly 200,000 clones listed, around four fifths are singletons. The sequencing input was PBMCs. All receptors derive from a woman aged 50 to 65 in good health and CMV-seropositive. Both conserved end residues are part of each CDR3. A D gene is named only where the DNA matches it firmly. Size tells how often a clone was seen (once, few, many) or the class of an expanded clone, and some rows leave it out.

V: TRBV7-8; D: -; length: 15; size: -; J: TRBJ2-3; CDR3: CASSFRRELTDTQYF; DNA: TGTGCCAGCAGCTTCCGGCGGGAACTCACAGATACGCAGTATTTT
V: TRBV9; D: TRBD1; length: 16; size: -; J: TRBJ2-3; CDR3: CASSSAGTGGIDTQYF; DNA: TGTGCCAGCAGCTCCGCCGGGACAGGGGGTATAGATACGCAGTATTTT
V: TRBV2; D: TRBD1; length: 17; size: -; J: TRBJ2-7; CDR3: CASSEEPWDRGFHEQYF; DNA: TGTGCCAGCAGTGAGGAACCGTGGGACAGGGGTTTCCACGAGCAGTACTTC
V: TRBV4-1; D: TRBD2; length: 16; size: -; J: TRBJ2-6; CDR3: CASSLWGGAGANVLTF; DNA: TGCGCCAGCAGCCTCTGGGGGGGGGCTGGGGCCAACGTCCTGACTTTC
V: TRBV5-1; D: TRBD1; length: 16; size: -; J: TRBJ2-4; CDR3: CASSLVGTGSKNIQYF; DNA: TGCGCCAGCAGCTTGGTTGGGACAGGGTCCAAAAACATTCAGTACTTC
V: TRBV12-5; D: -; length: 17; size: -; J: TRBJ2-7; CDR3: CASGLGSEGGGPYEQYF; DNA: TGTGCTAGTGGTTTAGGTTCCGAGGGGGGGGGCCCCTACGAGCAGTACTTC
V: TRBV19; D: TRBD1; length: 14; size: -; J: TRBJ2-7; CDR3: CASSQGTGGHEQYF; DNA: TGTGCCAGTAGCCAAGGGACAGGGGGCCACGAGCAGTACTTC
V: TRBV23-1; D: TRBD2; length: 19; size: few; J: TRBJ2-3; CDR3: CASSLRTSGGAGCTDTQYF; DNA: TGCGCCAGCAGTCTTAGAACTAGCGGGGGGGCAGGGTGCACAGATACGCAGTATTTT
V: TRBV7-9; D: -; length: 12; size: -; J: TRBJ1-5; CDR3: CASSSDSQPQHF; DNA: TGTGCCAGCAGCTCCGACAGTCAGCCCCAGCATTTT
V: TRBV7-3; D: TRBD2; length: 17; size: -; J: TRBJ2-2; CDR3: CASSMLLAGVFPGELFF; DNA: TGTGCCAGCAGCATGTTACTAGCGGGAGTTTTTCCGGGGGAGCTGTTTTTT
V: TRBV29-1; D: -; length: 12; size: -; J: TRBJ1-1; CDR3: CSVEDQNTEAFF; DNA: TGCAGCGTTGAAGATCAGAACACTGAAGCTTTCTTT
V: TRBV30; D: TRBD1; length: 16; size: -; J: TRBJ1-6; CDR3: CAWRLGTGATNSPLHF; DNA: TGTGCCTGGAGGCTCGGGACAGGGGCAACAAATTCACCCCTCCACTTT
V: TRBV4-1; D: -; length: 14; size: -; J: TRBJ2-7; CDR3: CASSQVLVSAWQYF; DNA: TGCGCCAGCAGCCAAGTCTTAGTGTCTGCCTGGCAGTACTTC
V: TRBV6-5; D: TRBD1; length: 13; size: -; J: TRBJ1-1; CDR3: CASSSRQGRRAFF; DNA: TGTGCCAGCAGTTCTCGACAGGGGAGGAGAGCTTTCTTT
V: TRBV28; D: -; length: 17; size: -; J: TRBJ2-5; CDR3: CASSPILLAELQETQYF; DNA: TGTGCCAGCAGTCCCATTCTGCTGGCGGAACTACAAGAGACCCAGTACTTC
V: TRBV5-4; D: -; length: 15; size: -; J: TRBJ1-2; CDR3: CASSTGGSFNYGYTF; DNA: TGTGCCAGCAGCACGGGTGGGTCCTTTAACTATGGCTACACCTTC
V: TRBV9; D: TRBD1; length: 17; size: -; J: TRBJ2-2; CDR3: CASSVGGQGRVTGELFF; DNA: TGTGCCAGCAGCGTAGGGGGACAGGGTCGCGTCACCGGGGAGCTGTTTTTT
V: TRBV21-1; D: -; length: 15; size: -; J: TRBJ2-1; CDR3: CASSKRRKTNPWEFF; DNA: TGTGCCAGCAGCAAACGGAGGAAGACTAACCCTTGGGAGTTCTTC
V: TRBV27; D: TRBD1; length: 14; size: -; J: TRBJ1-6; CDR3: CASRPGQLNSPLHF; DNA: TGTGCCAGCAGACCGGGACAGCTCAATTCACCCCTCCACTTT
V: TRBV5-4; D: -; length: 15; size: -; J: TRBJ2-6; CDR3: CASSLTGSGANGLTF; DNA: TGTGCCAGCAGCTTGACAGGGTCTGGGGCCAACGGCCTGACTTTC
V: TRBV2; D: -; length: 14; size: -; J: TRBJ2-3; CDR3: CASSTGGGADTQYF; DNA: TGTGCCAGCAGTACCGGGGGAGGTGCAGATACGCAGTATTTT
V: TRBV11-3; D: TRBD2; length: 16; size: -; J: TRBJ2-3; CDR3: CASSPRTSGATDTQYF; DNA: TGTGCCAGCAGCCCCCGGACTAGCGGGGCCACAGATACGCAGTATTTT
V: TRBV6-5; D: -; length: 12; size: -; J: TRBJ2-5; CDR3: CASRSRGETQYF; DNA: TGTGCCAGCAGGTCAAGGGGAGAGACCCAGTACTTC
V: TRBV19; D: -; length: 13; size: -; J: TRBJ1-3; CDR3: CASRPTGGNTIYF; DNA: TGTGCCAGTCGCCCTACGGGAGGAAACACCATATATTTT